Shown below are 15 T cell receptor beta chains from a single sample sequenced in a study of CD4+ T cells in melanoma. Repertoires were generated with immunoSEQ multiplex PCR, while TCRdb's copy carries only in-frame clones and drops some. The sample has fewer than 55,000 clones, roughly 89% seen once. The sequencing input was peripheral blood. These TCRs come from a human donor with melanoma.

The chain couples TRBV5-1 to TRBJ1-6; no firm D call. V lost 0 bases and J 7 bases, leaving 8 bases between the germline ends. The CDR3 runs to 14 residues. The germline V gene encodes CDR1 SGHRS and CDR2 YFSETQ. Here the CDR3 DNA reads TGCGCCAGCAGCTTGGGGGGTCAGAATTCACCCCTCCACTTT. Amino acids: CASSLGGQNSPLHF.

The chain uses TRBV20-1 and TRBJ2-7, with 7 bases matching TRBD1. This CDR3 is 11 amino acids long. Germline V lookup: CDR1 DFQATT, CDR2 SNEGSKA (reference sequence). The CDR3 protein is CSYRGYYEQYF. The CDR3 DNA is TGCAGCTACAGGGGCTACTACGAGCAGTACTTC.

The chain uses TRBV4-1 and TRBJ2-7; D gene ambiguous. CDR3 size: 14 residues. V lost 1 base and J 5 bases, leaving 12 bases between the germline ends. Germline V CDR1 and CDR2: MGHRA, YSYEKL. CDR3 sequence reads: CASSQVPNRNEQYF. The CDR3 DNA follows: TGCGCCAGCAGCCAAGTCCCCAATCGAAACGAGCAGTACTTC.

This chain joins TRBV7-9 and TRBJ2-7; a possible D gene is TRBD1 (6 bases). V was trimmed by 5 bases and J by 4 bases, leaving 15 bases between them. The CDR3 contains 14 residues. Germline values: CDR1 SEHNR, CDR2 FQNEAQ (reference sequence). CDR3 sequence reads: CASSPAQGVYEQYF. Here the CDR3 DNA reads TGTGCCAGCAGCCCGGCACAGGGAGTATACGAGCAGTACTTC. Based on the CDR3 plus reference TRBV7-9 and TRBJ2-7, the full variable domain is DTGVSQNPRHKITKRGQNVTFRCDPISEHNRLYWYRQTLGQGPEFLTYFQNEAQLEKSRLLSDRFSAERPKGSFSTLEIQRTEQGDSAMYLCASSPAQGVYEQYFGPGTRLTVT.

This chain joins TRBV15 and TRBJ1-5; 8 bases match TRBD1. CDR1 LNHNV and CDR2 YYDKDF come from the germline V gene (reference sequence). V was clipped by 5 bases and J by 8 bases; unmatched bases: 5. The CDR3 has 13 residues. CDR3 region: CATSAGGEKPQHF. The CDR3 DNA sequence: TGTGCCACCAGCGCAGGGGGCGAGAAGCCCCAGCATTTT.

The chain couples TRBV19 to TRBJ2-7; TRBD1 matches at 9 bases. After removal of 4 bases from V and 5 bases from J, the junction contained 9 bases not matched to a gene. Germline loops: CDR1 LNHDA, CDR2 SQIVND (reference sequence). The CDR3 consists of 15 residues. CDR3: CASSTGQGKSHEQYF. CDR3 coding DNA: TGTGCCAGTAGTACGGGACAGGGAAAATCGCACGAGCAGTACTTC.

This clone was recorded once. For the CDR3, the DNA is TGCGCCAGCAGTGAGAATGCGGATACGCAGTATTTT. Amino acids: CASSENADTQYF. The chain is built from TRBV10-1 and TRBJ2-3; D not certain. The ends were cut back, 2 bases at V and 6 bases at J, with 6 bases in the middle. The CDR3 spans 12 residues. The germline V gene has CDR1 WNHNN and CDR2 SYGVQD (reference sequence).

The J gene is TRBJ2-7, the V gene TRBV4-1, with 7 nucleotides matching TRBD1. Germline-derived CDR1 and CDR2 are MGHRA and YSYEKL. CDR3 size: 15 residues. Trimming cost V 1 base and J 1 base; bases outside gene matches: 4. This chain's CDR3 is CASSQADRLSYEQYF. CDR3 bases: TGCGCCAGCAGCCAAGCGGACAGGTTGTCCTACGAGCAGTACTTC.

The genes are TRBV28 and TRBJ2-3; 7 nucleotides match TRBD1. Losses at the gene ends were 6 bases for V and 2 bases for J; bases not matched to a gene: 8. Per germline, CDR1 MDHEN and CDR2 SYDVKM. The CDR3 extends over 15 amino acids. The CDR3 sequence: CASRSGQTVTDTQYF. The CDR3 DNA reads as TGTGCCAGCAGATCGGGACAGACAGTCACAGATACGCAGTATTTT.

This chain uses TRBV7-2 with TRBJ1-5; tentatively, D is TRBD1 (6 bases). The CDR3 has 16 amino acids. The germline V and J ends were trimmed by 0 bases and 6 bases, with 15 bases remaining between them. CDR1 is SGHTA and CDR2 is FQGNSA in the germline V gene. CDR3 amino acids: CASSLAPDRPPQPQHF. The CDR3 nucleotides are TGTGCCAGCAGCTTAGCCCCAGACAGGCCCCCTCAGCCCCAGCATTTT.

The gene calls are TRBV27 and TRBJ2-1, with 10 positions matching TRBD2. This CDR3 region has 15 residues. J lost 8 bases, V lost 9 bases, and 13 bases had no gene match. Germline-derived CDR1 and CDR2 are MNHEY and SMNVEV (reference sequence). The CDR3 spells CASQRGGAVQDEQFF. The CDR3 nucleotides are TGTGCCAGTCAGCGGGGGGGCGCGGTACAGGATGAGCAGTTCTTC.

The V call is TRBV5-6, the J call TRBJ2-3; D assignment may be TRBD1 or TRBD2 (7 bases each). Germline V gene sequence: CDR1 SGHDT, CDR2 YYEEEE. There are 19 residues in the CDR3. Deletions cut 0 bases from V and 8 bases from J, with 28 bases between. The CDR3, as DNA: TGTGCCAGCAGCTTGGAATCGGGGGAGGGGGCATTGCCAGACCTTACGCAGTATTTT. Translation gives CASSLESGEGALPDLTQYF. Full variable domain (rest looked up from reference TRBV5-6 and TRBJ2-3): DAGVTQSPTHLIKTRGQQVTLRCSPKSGHDTVSWYQQALGQGPQFIFQYYEEEERQRGNFPDRFSGHQFPNYSSELNVNALLLGDSALYLCASSLESGEGALPDLTQYFGPGTRLTVL.

The chain uses TRBV5-1 and TRBJ1-1; the match to TRBD1 covers 7 bases. J gave up 5 bases and V 0 bases, and 10 bases lay outside the gene matches. Germline assignment: CDR1 SGHRS and CDR2 YFSETQ. The CDR3 sequence is 16 residues long. The CDR3 loop is CASSLGSGGFTTEAFF. CDR3 DNA sequence: TGCGCCAGCAGCTTGGGTTCAGGGGGTTTCACAACTGAAGCTTTCTTT. The full variable domain, its missing parts supplied by reference TRBV5-1 and TRBJ1-1, is KAGVTQTPRYLIKTRGQQVTLSCSPISGHRSVSWYQQTPGQGLQFLFEYFSETQRNKGNFPGRFSGRQFSNSRSEMNVSTLELGDSALYLCASSLGSGGFTTEAFFGQGTRLTVV.

This chain joins TRBV7-9 and TRBJ2-3; a possible D gene is TRBD1 (7 bases). The germline gives CDR1 SEHNR, CDR2 FQNEAQ (reference sequence). V dropped 5 bases and J dropped 3 bases, with 18 bases sitting between them. The CDR3 is made up of 16 amino acids. DNA of the CDR3: TGTGCCAGCAGCCCAGGAGGGGGACAGATGACAGATACGCAGTATTTT. This codes for CASSPGGGQMTDTQYF.

The rearrangement links TRBV9 to TRBJ2-3; 7 nucleotides agree with TRBD2. Germline-derived CDR1 and CDR2 are SGDLS and YYNGEE. The junction had 12 bases not matched to a gene; V was cut back by 4 bases and J by 1 base. This CDR3 contains 17 residues. The CDR3 region has the DNA TGTGCCAGCAGCTCGAGCTCGGGGGGATATGGCACAGATACGCAGTATTTT. Its translation: CASSSSSGGYGTDTQYF.